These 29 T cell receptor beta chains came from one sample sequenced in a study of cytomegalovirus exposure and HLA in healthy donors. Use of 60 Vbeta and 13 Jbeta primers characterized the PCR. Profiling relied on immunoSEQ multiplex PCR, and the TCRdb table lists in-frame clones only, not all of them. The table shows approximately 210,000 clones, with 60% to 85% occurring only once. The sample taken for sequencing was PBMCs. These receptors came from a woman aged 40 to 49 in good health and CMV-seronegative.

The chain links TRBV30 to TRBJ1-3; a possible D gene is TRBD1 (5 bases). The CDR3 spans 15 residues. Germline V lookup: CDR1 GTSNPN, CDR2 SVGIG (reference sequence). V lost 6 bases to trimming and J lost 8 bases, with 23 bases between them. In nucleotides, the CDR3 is TGTGCCTGCTATCCGGGCCTGGGGCGGAGAGACACCATATATTTT. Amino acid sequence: CACYPGLGRRDTIYF.

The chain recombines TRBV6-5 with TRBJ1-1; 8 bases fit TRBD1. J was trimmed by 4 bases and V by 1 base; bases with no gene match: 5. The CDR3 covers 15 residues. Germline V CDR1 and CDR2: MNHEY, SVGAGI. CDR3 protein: CASSYWVGQGTEAFF. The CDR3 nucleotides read TGTGCCAGCAGTTACTGGGTTGGACAGGGCACTGAAGCTTTCTTT.

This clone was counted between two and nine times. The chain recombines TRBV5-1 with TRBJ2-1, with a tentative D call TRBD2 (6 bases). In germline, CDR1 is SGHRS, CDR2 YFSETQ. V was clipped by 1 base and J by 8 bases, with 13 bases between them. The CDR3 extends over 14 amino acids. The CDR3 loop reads CASSLPGGADEQFF. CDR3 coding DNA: TGCGCCAGCAGCTTGCCCGGGGGAGCGGATGAGCAGTTCTTC.

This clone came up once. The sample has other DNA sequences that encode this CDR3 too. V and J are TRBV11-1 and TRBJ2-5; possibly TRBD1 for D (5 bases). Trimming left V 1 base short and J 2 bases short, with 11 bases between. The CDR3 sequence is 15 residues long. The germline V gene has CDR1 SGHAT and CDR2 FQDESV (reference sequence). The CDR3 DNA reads TGTGCCAGCAGCTTAGTTTCAGGGATTCAAGAGACCCAGTACTTC. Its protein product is CASSLVSGIQETQYF.

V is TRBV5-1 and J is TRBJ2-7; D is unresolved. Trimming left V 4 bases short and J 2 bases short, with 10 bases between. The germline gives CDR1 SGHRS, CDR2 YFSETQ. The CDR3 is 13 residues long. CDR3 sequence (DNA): TGCGCCAGCAGCCCAAGAGTCCCCTACGAGCAGTACTTC. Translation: CASSPRVPYEQYF.

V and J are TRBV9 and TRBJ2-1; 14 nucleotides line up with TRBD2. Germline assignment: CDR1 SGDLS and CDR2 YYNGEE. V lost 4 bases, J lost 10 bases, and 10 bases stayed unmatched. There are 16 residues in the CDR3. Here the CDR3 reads CASSFQPGLAGEEQFF. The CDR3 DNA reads TGTGCCAGCAGCTTCCAACCGGGACTAGCGGGAGAAGAGCAGTTCTTC.

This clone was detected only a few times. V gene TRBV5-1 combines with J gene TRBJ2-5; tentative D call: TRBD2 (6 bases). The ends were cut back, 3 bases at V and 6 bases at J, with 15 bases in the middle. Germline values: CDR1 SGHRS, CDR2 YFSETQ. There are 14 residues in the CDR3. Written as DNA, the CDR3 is TGCGCCAGCAGCTGGAGTCCGGGAGCAAAGACCCAGTACTTC. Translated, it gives CASSWSPGAKTQYF.

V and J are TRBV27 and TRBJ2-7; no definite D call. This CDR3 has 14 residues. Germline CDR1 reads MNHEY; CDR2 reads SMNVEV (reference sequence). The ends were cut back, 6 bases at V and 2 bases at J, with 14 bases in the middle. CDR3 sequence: CASSRAQLTYEQYF. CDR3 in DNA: TGTGCCAGCAGCCGTGCACAGTTGACCTACGAGCAGTACTTC.

CDR3 residues: CASGPRVAHNEQFF. The CDR3 region has the DNA TGTGCCAGCGGCCCGAGGGTAGCTCACAATGAGCAGTTCTTC. This chain joins TRBV7-2 and TRBJ2-1; possible D gene TRBD2, 5 bases. Trimming cost V 8 bases and J 5 bases, with 16 bases left between them. The CDR3 contains 14 residues. Germline V gives CDR1 SGHTA, CDR2 FQGNSA.

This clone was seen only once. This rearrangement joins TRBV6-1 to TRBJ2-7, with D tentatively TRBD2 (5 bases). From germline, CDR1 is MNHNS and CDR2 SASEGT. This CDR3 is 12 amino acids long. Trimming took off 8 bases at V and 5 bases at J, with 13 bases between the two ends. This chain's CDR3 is CASWTYPNEQYV. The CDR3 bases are TGTGCCAGCTGGACTTACCCTAACGAGCAGTACGTC.

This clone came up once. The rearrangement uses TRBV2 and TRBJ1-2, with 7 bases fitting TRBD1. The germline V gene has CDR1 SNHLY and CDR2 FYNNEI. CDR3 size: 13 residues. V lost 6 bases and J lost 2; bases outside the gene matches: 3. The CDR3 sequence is CASSQTGNYGYTF. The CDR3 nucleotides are TGTGCCAGCAGCCAGACAGGGAACTATGGCTACACCTTC.

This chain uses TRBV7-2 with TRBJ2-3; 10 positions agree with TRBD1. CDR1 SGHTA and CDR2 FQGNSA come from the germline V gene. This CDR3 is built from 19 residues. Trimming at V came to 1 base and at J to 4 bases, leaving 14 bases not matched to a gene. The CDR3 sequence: CASSLVKLRGQGLADTQYF. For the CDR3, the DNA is TGTGCCAGCAGCTTAGTCAAACTCAGGGGACAGGGGTTAGCAGATACGCAGTATTTT. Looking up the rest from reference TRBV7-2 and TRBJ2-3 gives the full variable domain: GAGVSQSPSNKVTEKGKDVELRCDPISGHTALYWYRQSLGQGLEFLIYFQGNSAPDKSGLPSDRFSAERTGGSVSTLTIQRTQQEDSAVYLCASSLVKLRGQGLADTQYFGPGTRLTVL.

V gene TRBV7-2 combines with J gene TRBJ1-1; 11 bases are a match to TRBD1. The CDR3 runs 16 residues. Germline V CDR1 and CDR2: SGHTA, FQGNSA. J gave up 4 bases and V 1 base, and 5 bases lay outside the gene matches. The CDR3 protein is CASSLVAGTGGTEAFF. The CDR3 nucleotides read TGTGCCAGCAGCTTAGTGGCCGGGACAGGGGGCACTGAAGCTTTCTTT.

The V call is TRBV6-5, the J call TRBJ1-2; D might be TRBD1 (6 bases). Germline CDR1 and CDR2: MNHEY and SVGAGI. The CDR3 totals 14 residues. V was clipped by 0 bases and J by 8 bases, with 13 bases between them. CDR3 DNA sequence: TGTGCCAGCAGTTACTCGAACAGGGCGGCGGGCTACACCTTC. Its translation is CASSYSNRAAGYTF.

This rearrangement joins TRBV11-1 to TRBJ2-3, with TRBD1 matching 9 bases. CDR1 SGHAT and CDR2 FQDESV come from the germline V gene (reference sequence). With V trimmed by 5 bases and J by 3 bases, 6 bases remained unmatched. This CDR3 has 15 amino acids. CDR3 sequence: CASSTRTGVTDTQYF. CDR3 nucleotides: TGTGCCAGCAGCACTAGGACAGGGGTGACAGATACGCAGTATTTT.

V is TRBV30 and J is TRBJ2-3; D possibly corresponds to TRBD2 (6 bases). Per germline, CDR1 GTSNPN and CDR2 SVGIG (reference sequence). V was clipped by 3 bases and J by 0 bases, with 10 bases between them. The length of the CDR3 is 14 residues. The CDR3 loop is CAWRAGHSTDTQYF. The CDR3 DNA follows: TGTGCCTGGAGGGCGGGGCATAGCACAGATACGCAGTATTTT. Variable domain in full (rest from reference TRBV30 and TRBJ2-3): SQTIHQWPATLVQPVGSPLSLECTVEGTSNPNLYWYRQAAGRGLQLLFYSVGIGQISSEVPQNLSASRPQDRQFILSSKKLLLSDSGFYLCAWRAGHSTDTQYFGPGTRLTVL.

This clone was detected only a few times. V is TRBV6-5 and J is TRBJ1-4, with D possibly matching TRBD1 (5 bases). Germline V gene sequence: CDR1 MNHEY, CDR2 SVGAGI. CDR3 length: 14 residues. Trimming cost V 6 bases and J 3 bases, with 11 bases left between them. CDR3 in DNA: TGTGCCAGCAGGTCCAGGGTGGCTAATGAAAAACTGTTTTTT. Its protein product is CASRSRVANEKLFF.

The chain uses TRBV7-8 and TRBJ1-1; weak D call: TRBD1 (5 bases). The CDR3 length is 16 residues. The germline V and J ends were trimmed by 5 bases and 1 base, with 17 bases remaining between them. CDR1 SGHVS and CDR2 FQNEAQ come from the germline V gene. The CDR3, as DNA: TGTGCCAGCAGCCCCCGACCGTTCGGGGGGAACACTGAAGCTTTCTTT. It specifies CASSPRPFGGNTEAFF.

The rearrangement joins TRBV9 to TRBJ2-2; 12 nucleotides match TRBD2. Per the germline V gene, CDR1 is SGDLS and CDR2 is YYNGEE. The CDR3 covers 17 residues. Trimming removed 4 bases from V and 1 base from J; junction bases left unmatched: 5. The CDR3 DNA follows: TGTGCCAGCAGCTTAGGACTAGCGGGGCAGAACACCGGGGAGCTGTTTTTT. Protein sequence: CASSLGLAGQNTGELFF.

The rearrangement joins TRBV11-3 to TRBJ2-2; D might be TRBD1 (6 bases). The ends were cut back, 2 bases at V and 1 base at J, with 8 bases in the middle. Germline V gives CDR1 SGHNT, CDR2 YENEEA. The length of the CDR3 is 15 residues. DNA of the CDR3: TGTGCCAGCAGCTTACTCAGGGGGAACACCGGGGAGCTGTTTTTT. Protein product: CASSLLRGNTGELFF.

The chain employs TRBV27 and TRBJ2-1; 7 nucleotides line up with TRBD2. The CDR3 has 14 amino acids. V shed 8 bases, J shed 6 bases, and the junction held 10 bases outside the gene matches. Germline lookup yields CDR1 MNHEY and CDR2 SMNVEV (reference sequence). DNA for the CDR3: TGTGCCAGCGGCCCCTCGGGACTAACCAATGAGCAGTTCTTC. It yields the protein CASGPSGLTNEQFF.

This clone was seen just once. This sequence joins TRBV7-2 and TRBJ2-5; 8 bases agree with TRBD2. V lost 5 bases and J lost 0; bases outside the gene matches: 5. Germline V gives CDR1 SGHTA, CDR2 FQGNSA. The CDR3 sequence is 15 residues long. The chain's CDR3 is CASSRTSGHQETQYF. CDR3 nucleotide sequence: TGTGCCAGCAGCCGTACTAGCGGCCACCAAGAGACCCAGTACTTC. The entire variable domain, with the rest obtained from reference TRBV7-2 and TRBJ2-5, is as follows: GAGVSQSPSNKVTEKGKDVELRCDPISGHTALYWYRQSLGQGLEFLIYFQGNSAPDKSGLPSDRFSAERTGGSVSTLTIQRTQQEDSAVYLCASSRTSGHQETQYFGPGTRLLVL.

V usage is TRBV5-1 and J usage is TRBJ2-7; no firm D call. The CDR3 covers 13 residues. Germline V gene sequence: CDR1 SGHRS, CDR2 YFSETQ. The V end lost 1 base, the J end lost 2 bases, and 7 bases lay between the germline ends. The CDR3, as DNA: TGCGCCAGCAGCTTGTATCCGGCCTACGAGCAGTACTTC. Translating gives CASSLYPAYEQYF.

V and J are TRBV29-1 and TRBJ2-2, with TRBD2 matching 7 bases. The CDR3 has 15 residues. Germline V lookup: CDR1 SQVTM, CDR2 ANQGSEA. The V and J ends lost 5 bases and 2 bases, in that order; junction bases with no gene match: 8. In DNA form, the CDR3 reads TGCAGCGTTATCCTCGGGGGGTCCAACACCGGGGAGCTGTTTTTT. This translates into CSVILGGSNTGELFF.

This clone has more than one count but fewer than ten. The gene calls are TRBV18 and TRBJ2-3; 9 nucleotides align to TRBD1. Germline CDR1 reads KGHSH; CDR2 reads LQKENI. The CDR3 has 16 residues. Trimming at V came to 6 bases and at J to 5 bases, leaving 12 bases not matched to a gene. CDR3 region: CASSFRQGGDLDTQYF. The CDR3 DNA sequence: TGTGCCAGCTCTTTTCGACAGGGGGGAGATCTAGATACGCAGTATTTT.

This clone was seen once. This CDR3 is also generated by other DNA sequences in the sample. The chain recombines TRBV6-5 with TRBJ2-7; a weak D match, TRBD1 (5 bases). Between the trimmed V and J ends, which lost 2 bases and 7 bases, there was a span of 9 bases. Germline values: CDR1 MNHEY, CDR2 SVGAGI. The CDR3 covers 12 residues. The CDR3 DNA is TGTGCCAGCAGTTACGGGGCCGGAGAGCAGTACTTC. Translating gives CASSYGAGEQYF.

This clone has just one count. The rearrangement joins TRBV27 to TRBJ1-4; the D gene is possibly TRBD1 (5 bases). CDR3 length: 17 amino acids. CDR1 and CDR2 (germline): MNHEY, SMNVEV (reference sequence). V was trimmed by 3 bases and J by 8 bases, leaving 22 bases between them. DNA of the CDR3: TGTGCCAGCAGTTTTATCCCATTTCGCCGCGGGGGGGAAAAACTGTTTTTT. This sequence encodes CASSFIPFRRGGEKLFF.

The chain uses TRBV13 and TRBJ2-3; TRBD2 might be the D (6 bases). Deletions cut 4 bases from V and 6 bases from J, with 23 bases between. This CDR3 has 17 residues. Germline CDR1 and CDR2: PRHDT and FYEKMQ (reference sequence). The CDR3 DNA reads TGTGCCAGCAGCTCGAGACTAGTATCTGGGCTCGTGGATACGCAGTATTTT. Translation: CASSSRLVSGLVDTQYF.

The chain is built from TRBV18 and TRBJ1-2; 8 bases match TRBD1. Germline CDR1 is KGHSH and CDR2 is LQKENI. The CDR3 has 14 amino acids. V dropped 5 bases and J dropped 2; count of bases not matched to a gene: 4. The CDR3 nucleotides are TGTGCCAGCTCATCCAGGGGGCTGAACTATGGCTACACCTTC. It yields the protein CASSSRGLNYGYTF.